The 29 T cell receptor beta chains listed next were all sequenced from one sample in a study of cytomegalovirus exposure and HLA in healthy donors. In the PCR, 60 Vbeta and 13 Jbeta primers were used. Profiled with immunoSEQ multiplex PCR; TCRdb holds only in-frame clones, not every one. The data contain 150,000 to 200,000 clones, approximately 81% of them seen just once; the ten biggest clones take up 1%. Sequenced sample: PBMCs. The receptors were gathered from a boy between 2 and 10 years old in good health and CMV-seronegative.

V usage is TRBV30 and J usage is TRBJ1-2; D ambiguous. The germline V gene encodes CDR1 GTSNPN and CDR2 SVGIG (reference sequence). Trimming took off 8 bases at V and 2 bases at J, with 18 bases between the two ends. The CDR3 has 14 amino acids. Here the CDR3 DNA reads TGTGCCATCTCATCGCACCGGGAAAACTATGGCTACACCTTC. This gives the protein CAISSHRENYGYTF.

The genes are TRBV5-1 and TRBJ1-5; D is undetermined. Germline V gene lookup returns CDR1 SGHRS and CDR2 YFSETQ. The CDR3 runs 14 residues. The germline V and J ends were trimmed by 5 bases and 0 bases, with 9 bases remaining between them. The CDR3 is CASRPDNSNQPQHF. The CDR3 region has the DNA TGCGCCAGCAGACCTGACAATAGCAATCAGCCCCAGCATTTT.

Here the CDR3 reads CASSRNRSPSYGYTF. Written as DNA, the CDR3 is TGTGCCAGCAGTCGCAACAGGTCGCCCTCCTATGGCTACACCTTC. J is TRBJ1-2 and V is TRBV11-2; the D gene is possibly TRBD1 (5 bases). Germline loops: CDR1 SGHAT, CDR2 FQNNGV. This CDR3 contains 15 residues. V gave up 6 bases and J gave up 4 bases, with 18 bases separating them.

This chain connects TRBV7-2 to TRBJ2-7; 11 bases match TRBD2. The CDR3 sequence is 14 residues long. CDR1 is SGHTA and CDR2 is FQGNSA in the germline V gene. With 5 bases clipped from V and 2 bases from J, the junction kept 2 bases outside the gene matches. The CDR3 sequence is CASSLSGGAYEQYV. In DNA form, the CDR3 reads TGTGCCAGCAGCCTTAGCGGGGGGGCCTACGAGCAGTACGTC.

The chain couples TRBV9 to TRBJ2-1, with TRBD2 identical over 7 bases. Germline V CDR1 and CDR2: SGDLS, YYNGEE. With 0 bases clipped from V and 5 bases from J, the junction kept 8 bases outside the gene matches. The CDR3 sequence is 16 residues long. CDR3 DNA: TGTGCCAGCAGCGTAGATGGCGGGAGAAGCCACAATGAGCAGTTCTTC. It yields the protein CASSVDGGRSHNEQFF.

In DNA form, the CDR3 reads TGTGCCAGCAGCCCCCTAAAGGGGGAAAATGAGCAGTTCTTC. Translation: CASSPLKGENEQFF. This rearrangement joins TRBV9 to TRBJ2-1; D perhaps matches TRBD1 (6 bases). Germline values: CDR1 SGDLS, CDR2 YYNGEE. V was clipped by 4 bases and J by 7 bases, with 15 bases between them. The CDR3 covers 14 residues.

The CDR3 DNA sequence: TGCGCCAGCAGCGCGGACAGGAGTACGCAGTATTTT. This translates into CASSADRSTQYF. The chain links TRBV5-1 to TRBJ2-3; 7 nucleotides line up with TRBD1. J gave up 8 bases and V 4 bases, and 4 bases lay outside the gene matches. Germline CDR1 SGHRS, CDR2 YFSETQ. The CDR3 covers 12 residues.

The chain uses TRBV7-5 and TRBJ1-2. TRBV7-5 is tagged as a pseudogene. This CDR3 is built from 16 residues. CDR3 sequence reads: CVRSLIPGWGGRGYTF. The CDR3 DNA reads TGTGTCAGAAGCTTAATCCCCGGGTGGGGAGGGCGCGGCTACACCTTC.

This clone appeared once. The chain is built from TRBV4-2 and TRBJ2-1, with TRBD2 matching over 8 bases. CDR3 length: 15 amino acids. Looked up from germline, CDR1 is LGHNA and CDR2 is YNFKEQ. V was clipped by 0 bases and J by 8 bases; unmatched bases: 6. The DNA for the CDR3 is TGTGCCAGCAGCCAAGAGGGCGGGAGGTTAGATGAGCAGTTCTTC. This sequence encodes CASSQEGGRLDEQFF.

This rearrangement joins TRBV5-1 to TRBJ1-2; D is uncertain. Trimming pared 3 bases from V and 3 bases from J, leaving 6 bases between. This CDR3 region has 12 residues. The germline gives CDR1 SGHRS, CDR2 YFSETQ. The CDR3 loop is CASSSVDYGYTF. The CDR3 nucleotides read TGCGCCAGCAGCTCGGTGGACTATGGCTACACCTTC. The full variable domain, completed using reference TRBV5-1 and TRBJ1-2, is KAGVTQTPRYLIKTRGQQVTLSCSPISGHRSVSWYQQTPGQGLQFLFEYFSETQRNKGNFPGRFSGRQFSNSRSEMNVSTLELGDSALYLCASSSVDYGYTFGSGTRLTVV.

The chain combines TRBV29-1 with TRBJ2-7; D unresolved. CDR1 and CDR2 from the germline V gene are SQVTM and ANQGSEA. This CDR3 has 13 amino acids. Between the trimmed V and J ends, which lost 7 bases and 2 bases, there was a span of 15 bases. CDR3 protein: CSALAVDTYEQYF. DNA of the CDR3: TGCAGCGCCCTGGCGGTAGATACCTACGAGCAGTACTTC.

The chain recombines TRBV28 with TRBJ2-7; 7 bases agree with TRBD1. CDR3 length: 15 residues. Per the germline V gene, CDR1 is MDHEN and CDR2 is SYDVKM. With V trimmed by 2 bases and J by 4 bases, 8 bases remained unmatched. CDR3 amino acids: CASSLVRQGLYEQYV. The CDR3 DNA reads as TGTGCCAGCAGTTTAGTTCGACAGGGATTATACGAGCAGTACGTC.

The chain carries TRBV28 and TRBJ2-1; 16 bases line up with TRBD2. V was clipped by 4 bases and J by 8 bases; unmatched bases: 17. CDR1 is MDHEN, CDR2 SYDVKM, per germline. The CDR3 has 20 amino acids. The CDR3 coding sequence is TGTGCCAGCAGTTCTTACGGGACTAGCGGGAGGGCCCTCATAGGCGATGAGCAGTTCTTC. It is translated as CASSSYGTSGRALIGDEQFF. The full variable domain, rest sourced from reference TRBV28 and TRBJ2-1, is DVKVTQSSRYLVKRTGEKVFLECVQDMDHENMFWYRQDPGLGLRLIYFSYDVKMKEKGDIPEGYSVSREKKERFSLILESASTNQTSMYLCASSSYGTSGRALIGDEQFFGPGTRLTVL.

J is TRBJ2-2 and V is TRBV9; tentative D call: TRBD1 (6 bases). The CDR3 has 15 amino acids. CDR1 is SGDLS, CDR2 YYNGEE, per germline. Trimming cost V 5 bases and J 0 bases, with 11 bases left between them. In DNA, the CDR3 is TGTGCCAGCAGGGACAGTGGCACGAACACCGGGGAGCTGTTTTTT. Its translation is CASRDSGTNTGELFF.

This clone was recorded a few times. The chain joins TRBV29-1 to TRBJ2-5; 7 bases align to TRBD1. The CDR3 is 13 amino acids. Germline V gives CDR1 SQVTM, CDR2 ANQGSEA. Unmatched junction bases numbered 6, after V lost 4 bases and J lost 4 bases. CDR3 protein: CSVGQGRRETQYF. The CDR3 coding sequence is TGCAGCGTTGGACAGGGAAGGAGAGAGACCCAGTACTTC.

The table lists this clone with a count of one. The chain is built from TRBV28 and TRBJ2-7, with 9 nucleotides matching TRBD1. Germline V lookup: CDR1 MDHEN, CDR2 SYDVKM. The CDR3 totals 15 residues. The junction had 11 bases not matched to a gene; V was cut back by 6 bases and J by 5 bases. DNA for the CDR3: TGTGCCAGCAGGAACGCCGGGACAGGGTCCCACGAGCAGTACGTC. Protein sequence: CASRNAGTGSHEQYV.

The gene calls are TRBV5-1 and TRBJ2-1; 16 nucleotides line up with TRBD2. With V trimmed by 3 bases and J by 7 bases, 4 bases remained unmatched. Germline loops: CDR1 SGHRS, CDR2 YFSETQ. The CDR3 is 16 amino acids. The CDR3 DNA is TGCGCCAGCAGCTCGGGACTAGCGGGAGGGAATAATGAGCAGTTCTTC. Translation gives CASSSGLAGGNNEQFF.

The V and J genes are TRBV19 and TRBJ2-1, with TRBD2 matching 14 bases. V trimming: 7 bases; J trimming: 5 bases; junction bases outside the gene matches: 10. This CDR3 region has 17 residues. Germline-derived CDR1 and CDR2 are LNHDA and SQIVND (reference sequence). The CDR3 protein is CASTVSLGLAGDNEQFF. The CDR3 bases are TGTGCCAGTACCGTAAGCCTGGGACTAGCGGGGGACAATGAGCAGTTCTTC. Together with reference TRBV19 and TRBJ2-1, the CDR3 gives the full variable domain: DGGITQSPKYLFRKEGQNVTLSCEQNLNHDAMYWYRQDPGQGLRLIYYSQIVNDFQKGDIAEGYSVSREKKESFPLTVTSAQKNPTAFYLCASTVSLGLAGDNEQFFGPGTRLTVL.

J is TRBJ2-7 and V is TRBV30; TRBD1 matches 11 bases. With V trimmed by 0 bases and J by 6 bases, 4 bases remained unmatched. In germline, CDR1 is GTSNPN, CDR2 SVGIG (reference sequence). This CDR3 contains 14 residues. The CDR3 region is CAWSVKGTGGEQYV. The CDR3, as DNA: TGTGCCTGGAGTGTAAAAGGGACAGGGGGCGAGCAGTACGTC.

The chain recombines TRBV7-6 with TRBJ2-2; D unresolved. The CDR3 is made up of 14 amino acids. Germline CDR1 is SGHVS and CDR2 is FNYEAQ. Trimming shortened V by 4 bases and J by 0 bases, and 6 bases separated the two germline ends. CDR3 DNA sequence: TGTGCCAGCAGCTCCAGTACGAACACCGGGGAGCTGTTTTTT. Residues: CASSSSTNTGELFF.

This clone has a handful of counts. The V gene is TRBV10-2, the J gene TRBJ2-4, with D possibly being TRBD1 (6 bases). V lost 8 bases and J lost 2, with 10 bases in between. The germline CDR1 and CDR2 sequences are WSHSY and SAAADI. The CDR3 runs 13 residues. The CDR3 bases are TGCGCCAGCGGAACAGGGCCCAAAAACATTCAGTACTTC. Residues: CASGTGPKNIQYF.

The sample holds one count of this clone. This rearrangement joins TRBV30 to TRBJ2-1, with 8 bases identical to TRBD2. Looked up from germline, CDR1 is GTSNPN and CDR2 is SVGIG (reference sequence). Germline trimming cut 1 base from V and 9 bases from J; bases unmatched to any gene: 14. This CDR3 region has 16 residues. The CDR3 here is CAWSAPLAGGLLEQFF. In DNA, the CDR3 is TGTGCCTGGAGTGCTCCTCTGGCGGGAGGTTTACTTGAGCAGTTCTTC.

The chain combines TRBV6-1 with TRBJ1-5, with D unresolved. The CDR3 is 12 amino acids. V lost 5 bases to trimming and J lost 2 bases, with 4 bases between them. CDR1 and CDR2 from the germline V gene are MNHNS and SASEGT. The CDR3 region has the DNA TGTGCCAGCAGTCCTGGCAATCAGCCCCAGCATTTT. This translates into CASSPGNQPQHF.

The J gene is TRBJ2-7, the V gene TRBV19; D might be TRBD2 (6 bases). Germline loops: CDR1 LNHDA, CDR2 SQIVND (reference sequence). Trimming pared 5 bases from V and 2 bases from J, leaving 10 bases between. This CDR3 has 13 amino acids. The CDR3 region is CASSASATYEQYF. As DNA, the CDR3 is TGTGCCAGTAGTGCTAGCGCAACCTACGAGCAGTACTTC.

This clone was seen a single time. V gene TRBV9 combines with J gene TRBJ2-5, with D perhaps matching TRBD1 (6 bases). The CDR3 has 14 amino acids. CDR1 is SGDLS and CDR2 is YYNGEE in the germline V gene. The V end lost 3 bases, the J end lost 5 bases, and 14 bases lay between the germline ends. CDR3 sequence (DNA): TGTGCCAGCAGCGAGGGTGGTAGGGGGGAGACCCAGTACTTC. As protein: CASSEGGRGETQYF.

J is TRBJ2-3 and V is TRBV7-9, with D unclear. Germline V gives CDR1 SEHNR, CDR2 FQNEAQ (reference sequence). CDR3 size: 14 residues. Between the trimmed V and J ends, which lost 2 bases and 3 bases, there was a span of 9 bases. For the CDR3, the DNA is TGTGCCAGCAGCTTACCTCACAGAACAGATACGCAGTATTTT. Protein: CASSLPHRTDTQYF.

The chain recombines TRBV18 with TRBJ1-6, with D perhaps TRBD1 (6 bases). Germline loops: CDR1 KGHSH, CDR2 LQKENI. The CDR3 is made up of 16 amino acids. V lost 4 bases and J 7 bases, leaving 17 bases between the germline ends. The CDR3 DNA sequence: TGTGCCAGCTCACTTCTTACAGGGCTGGGAAATTCACCCCTCCACTTT. It encodes CASSLLTGLGNSPLHF.

In DNA form, the CDR3 reads TGTGCCAGCAGCTTGGCCAGGGAGGGGCTCTATGGCTACACCTTC. Protein sequence: CASSLAREGLYGYTF. The V and J genes are TRBV5-5 and TRBJ1-2; TRBD1 might be the D (5 bases). V lost 0 bases, J lost 4 bases, and 13 bases lay in between. CDR3 size: 15 residues. Germline loops: CDR1 SGHKS, CDR2 YYEKEE (reference sequence).

V gene TRBV6-5 combines with J gene TRBJ2-7; 11 positions match TRBD1. CDR1 is MNHEY and CDR2 is SVGAGI in the germline V gene. This CDR3 is 14 amino acids long. The J segment lost 6 bases and the V segment lost 6 bases, leaving 7 bases of the junction unmatched. The CDR3 coding sequence is TGTGCCAGCAGCACCGGACAGGGGGCGAGCGAGCAGTACGTC. It specifies CASSTGQGASEQYV.